Sequencing of this T cell receptor beta chain was carried out in a study of CD8+ T cells in alopecia areata. This clone was counted between two and nine times. V was pared by 8 bases and J by 2 bases, with 16 bases between. The CDR3 has 15 residues. Germline CDR1 and CDR2: MDHEN and SYDVKM. RNA, once extracted, was reverse transcribed into cDNA for use as the sequencing template. This table comes from immunoSEQ multiplex PCR, and its TCRdb copy is limited to in-frame clones, with some not included. The table lists 65,000 to 100,000 clones, roughly half of them singletons. V is TRBV28 and J is TRBJ1-5, with D tentatively TRBD1 (6 bases). The sample taken for sequencing was NKG2D-high CD8+ T cells sorted from blood. The sequence derives from a human donor with alopecia areata. Here the CDR3 reads CASGDSSGGNQPQHF. The CDR3 DNA reads TGTGCCAGCGGTGACAGTTCAGGGGGCAATCAGCCCCAGCATTTT.